A selection of T cell receptor beta chains follows, all from one sample in a study of blood T cell repertoires in COVID-19. Assay used: immunoSEQ multiplex PCR; TCRdb lists only in-frame clones, some missing. The repertoire consists of approximately 160,000 clones, with around 80% occurring once and the leading ten covering roughly 20%. Sample: peripheral blood. Receptor source: a woman older than 75 with acute or convalescent COVID-19. The CDR3 runs from the conserved cysteine through the conserved F or W. The D gene is left open where the match is weak. Rows may omit the clone size; those that give it use once, few, many or a size class.

TRBV28	.	.	TRBJ2-7	CARRVVQYF	TGTGCCAGACGGGTTGTGCAGTACTTC
TRBV21-1	.	.	TRBJ2-1	CASSNEGPGGPYNEQFF	TGTGCCAGCAGCAATGAGGGTCCGGGGGGCCCCTACAATGAGCAGTTCTTC
TRBV5-1	TRBD1	.	TRBJ2-5	CASSFTGGETQYF	TGCGCCAGCAGCTTTACAGGGGGGGAGACCCAGTACTTC
TRBV24-1	.	.	TRBJ1-2	CAKPGQRGGNYGYTF	TGTGCCAAGCCGGGACAAAGAGGGGGTAACTATGGCTACACCTTC
TRBV28	.	.	TRBJ1-5	CASTFGGRSNQPQHF	TGTGCCAGCACCTTCGGCGGTCGGTCGAATCAGCCCCAGCATTTT
TRBV5-1	.	.	TRBJ2-7	CASSADSSYEQYF	TGCGCCAGCAGCGCGGACAGTTCCTACGAGCAGTACTTC
TRBV7-2	TRBD2	.	TRBJ2-1	CASSLGLAGWVF	TGTGCCAGCAGCTTAGGTCTAGCGGGCTGGGTCTTC
TRBV5-5	.	.	TRBJ2-3	CASSWPDWGETDTQYF	TGTGCCAGCAGCTGGCCCGATTGGGGGGAAACAGATACGCAGTATTTT
TRBV5-8	.	.	TRBJ2-1	CASSFPYNEQFF	TGTGCCAGCAGCTTTCCGTACAATGAGCAGTTCTTC
TRBV19	TRBD2	many	TRBJ2-3	CASKLAGELTDTQYF	TGTGCCAGCAAACTAGCGGGGGAGCTCACAGATACGCAGTATTTT
TRBV18	.	.	TRBJ1-4	CASSLNQANEKLFF	TGTGCCAGCTCGCTAAACCAGGCTAATGAAAAACTGTTTTTT
TRBV25-1	.	.	TRBJ1-1	CASSESQGRHTEAFF	TGTGCCAGCAGTGAGTCACAGGGTAGGCACACTGAAGCTTTCTTT
TRBV5-1	TRBD1	.	TRBJ1-1	CASSKRDRTRGAEAFF	TGCGCCAGCAGCAAACGGGACAGGACAAGGGGTGCTGAAGCTTTCTTT
TRBV10-3	TRBD1	.	TRBJ1-2	CAIFDRDHGYTF	TGTGCCATCTTCGACAGGGATCATGGCTACACCTTC
TRBV28	TRBD1	.	TRBJ1-2	CASRPQGADGYTF	TGTGCCAGCAGGCCTCAGGGGGCTGATGGCTACACCTTC
TRBV11-3	.	.	TRBJ2-3	CASSLTHTDTQYF	TGTGCCAGCAGCTTAACACACACAGATACGCAGTATTTT